These 27 T cell receptor beta chains came from one sample sequenced in a study of cytomegalovirus exposure and HLA in healthy donors. The PCR contained 60 Vbeta and 13 Jbeta primers. Profiled with immunoSEQ multiplex PCR; TCRdb holds only in-frame clones, not every one. The sample lists under 300,000 clones; about 66% were seen once. Material for sequencing was PBMCs. The receptors were gathered from a female donor in good health and CMV-seronegative.

The CDR3, as DNA: TGTGCCAGCAGCCCGTGGGGAGGGGCATACAATGAGCAGTTCTTC. This gives the protein CASSPWGGAYNEQFF. The genes are TRBV11-3 and TRBJ2-1; 7 nucleotides match TRBD2. Germline trimming cut 5 bases from V and 4 bases from J; bases unmatched to any gene: 8. The CDR3 runs 15 residues. The germline V gene has CDR1 SGHNT and CDR2 YENEEA.

V is TRBV11-2 and J is TRBJ1-4, with D uncertain. V lost 2 bases to trimming and J lost 7 bases, with 14 bases between them. The germline gives CDR1 SGHAT, CDR2 FQNNGV. CDR3 size: 15 residues. The CDR3 DNA sequence: TGTGCCAGCAGCTTATCGAGAGGGATGGGTGAAAAACTGTTTTTT. The encoded protein is CASSLSRGMGEKLFF. Full variable domain (remainder filled in from reference TRBV11-2 and TRBJ1-4): EAGVAQSPRYKIIEKRQSVAFWCNPISGHATLYWYQQILGQGPKLLIQFQNNGVVDDSQLPKDRFSAERLKGVDSTLKIQPAKLEDSAVYLCASSLSRGMGEKLFFGSGTQLSVL.

The J gene is TRBJ2-7, the V gene TRBV10-2; a weak D match, TRBD2 (6 bases). The CDR3 is 14 residues long. V lost 4 bases, J lost 1 base, and 11 bases lay in between. CDR1 WSHSY and CDR2 SAAADI come from the germline V gene. The CDR3, as DNA: TGCGCCAGCAGTGGGGCTAGCGCATCCTACGAGCAGTACTTC. Its protein is CASSGASASYEQYF.

V is TRBV13 and J is TRBJ2-7; D remains unclear. Trimming took 3 bases from V and 2 from J, leaving 5 bases between them. Germline V gene data show CDR1 as PRHDT and CDR2 as FYEKMQ (reference sequence). CDR3 length equals 12 residues. The CDR3 coding sequence is TGTGCCAGCAGCTTTTCAGCCTACGAGCAGTACTTC. Residues: CASSFSAYEQYF.

The chain is built from TRBV7-6 and TRBJ1-5, with D possibly TRBD1 on 5 matching bases. Germline lookup yields CDR1 SGHVS and CDR2 FNYEAQ. V was cut by 1 base and J by 3 bases, with 10 bases left in between. There are 15 residues in the CDR3. CDR3 amino acids: CASSLELGVNQPQHF. The CDR3 DNA follows: TGTGCCAGCAGCTTAGAGCTAGGGGTCAATCAGCCCCAGCATTTT.

V is TRBV2 and J is TRBJ2-2; the match to TRBD2 covers 9 bases. The CDR3 is 15 residues long. The V segment lost 3 bases and the J segment 4 bases; nucleotides outside the gene matches: 3. Germline loops: CDR1 SNHLY, CDR2 FYNNEI. Here the CDR3 reads CASSDRLAATGELFF. The CDR3 bases are TGTGCCAGCAGTGACAGACTAGCGGCCACCGGGGAGCTGTTTTTT. Combining the CDR3 with reference TRBV2 and TRBJ2-2 gives the whole variable domain EPEVTQTPSHQVTQMGQEVILRCVPISNHLYFYWYRQILGQKVEFLVSFYNNEISEKSEIFDDQFSVERPDGSNFTLKIRSTKLEDSAMYFCASSDRLAATGELFFGEGSRLTVL.

The J gene is TRBJ2-7, the V gene TRBV9; possible D gene TRBD1, 6 bases. CDR1 is SGDLS, CDR2 YYNGEE, per germline. The CDR3 has 15 residues. Trimming took off 0 bases at V and 2 bases at J, with 12 bases between the two ends. The CDR3 DNA sequence: TGTGCCAGCAGCGTAGAAACGGGACACACCTACGAGCAGTACTTC. Residues: CASSVETGHTYEQYF.

Only a few counts were recorded for this clone. The J gene is TRBJ2-1, the V gene TRBV25-1; TRBD2 agrees at 12 bases. V lost 8 bases and J lost 7; bases outside the gene matches: 6. Germline V CDR1 and CDR2: MGHDK, SYGVNS. The CDR3 has 14 amino acids. CDR3 loop: CASSTSGGLNEQFF. The CDR3 DNA reads as TGTGCCAGCTCGACTAGCGGGGGACTAAATGAGCAGTTCTTC.

The chain joins TRBV11-3 to TRBJ2-1, with 8 nucleotides matching TRBD2. The J segment lost 7 bases and the V segment lost 2 bases, leaving 7 bases of the junction unmatched. Germline CDR1 reads SGHNT; CDR2 reads YENEEA. The CDR3 loop spans 15 amino acids. This CDR3 reads CASSLTAGGGNEQFF. CDR3 nucleotides: TGTGCCAGCAGCTTAACGGCGGGAGGAGGGAATGAGCAGTTCTTC.

The rearrangement joins TRBV7-8 to TRBJ2-5; 7 bases align to TRBD1. After removal of 4 bases from V and 4 bases from J, the junction contained 6 bases not matched to a gene. This CDR3 is 14 amino acids long. CDR1 is SGHVS, CDR2 FQNEAQ, per germline. The CDR3 DNA follows: TGTGCCAGCAGCTCTACAGGGGATAGAGAGACCCAGTACTTC. Translated: CASSSTGDRETQYF.

The chain recombines TRBV30 with TRBJ2-7, with D possibly TRBD2 on 5 matching bases. CDR1 and CDR2 from the germline V gene are GTSNPN and SVGIG (reference sequence). Trimming removed 4 bases at V and 2 bases at J, with 12 bases between. This CDR3 spans 13 amino acids. The CDR3 region has the DNA TGTGCCTGGATCGGGCCGGGAACCTACGAGCAGTACTTC. Amino acids: CAWIGPGTYEQYF. The complete variable domain, with remaining parts taken from reference TRBV30 and TRBJ2-7, reads SQTIHQWPATLVQPVGSPLSLECTVEGTSNPNLYWYRQAAGRGLQLLFYSVGIGQISSEVPQNLSASRPQDRQFILSSKKLLLSDSGFYLCAWIGPGTYEQYFGPGTRLTVT.

This chain joins TRBV9 and TRBJ2-1, with 8 bases aligning to TRBD2. The CDR3 spans 16 residues. Trimming at V came to 0 bases and at J to 6 bases, leaving 8 bases not matched to a gene. Germline CDR1 SGDLS, CDR2 YYNGEE. The CDR3 protein is CASSVAWGSGGNEQFF. Written as DNA, the CDR3 is TGTGCCAGCAGCGTAGCTTGGGGCAGCGGGGGCAATGAGCAGTTCTTC.

The chain employs TRBV29-1 and TRBJ1-1; possibly TRBD1 for D (5 bases). Per the germline V gene, CDR1 is SQVTM and CDR2 is ANQGSEA. V lost 6 bases and J lost 1, with 9 bases in between. This CDR3 is built from 12 residues. In nucleotides, the CDR3 is TGCAGCGTAGCCACAGGGAACACTGAAGCTTTCTTT. Translating gives CSVATGNTEAFF.

The genes are TRBV2 and TRBJ2-6; 16 positions match TRBD2. The CDR3 runs 21 residues. Looked up from germline, CDR1 is SNHLY and CDR2 is FYNNEI. V lost 5 bases, J lost 2 bases, and 12 bases stayed unmatched. This CDR3 is CASSKGMGLAGGMTGANVLTF. CDR3 DNA: TGTGCCAGCAGTAAAGGAATGGGACTAGCGGGAGGGATGACTGGGGCCAACGTCCTGACTTTC.

The J gene is TRBJ1-2, the V gene TRBV6-1; 10 positions match TRBD1. This CDR3 spans 13 amino acids. V was clipped by 8 bases and J by 7 bases; unmatched bases: 7. The V gene's germline CDR1 is MNHNS and CDR2 SASEGT. CDR3 amino acids: CASRRDRGSGYTF. CDR3 in DNA: TGTGCCAGCCGGCGGGACAGGGGTTCTGGCTACACCTTC.

The V gene is TRBV27, the J gene TRBJ2-7, with 9 bases that match TRBD2. This CDR3 spans 15 amino acids. Germline V gene lookup returns CDR1 MNHEY and CDR2 SMNVEV (reference sequence). Trimming at V came to 6 bases and at J to 4 bases, leaving 10 bases not matched to a gene. CDR3: CASSSYSGSGYEQYF. The CDR3 region has the DNA TGTGCCAGCAGCTCGTATAGCGGGAGTGGTTACGAGCAGTACTTC.

The V and J genes are TRBV19 and TRBJ1-5, with 8 bases fitting TRBD1. Germline CDR1 reads LNHDA; CDR2 reads SQIVND (reference sequence). V was clipped by 4 bases and J by 0 bases; unmatched bases: 11. The CDR3 length is 18 residues. The DNA of the CDR3 is TGTGCCAGTAGTACAGATCCGGGACAGGTGATTAGCAATCAGCCCCAGCATTTT. It encodes CASSTDPGQVISNQPQHF.

This clone showed up just a few times. The chain is built from TRBV6-1 and TRBJ1-3; TRBD1 matches 7 bases. V lost 7 bases and J lost 5; bases outside the gene matches: 5. The CDR3 covers 13 residues. Germline-derived CDR1 and CDR2 are MNHNS and SASEGT. The DNA for the CDR3 is TGTGCCAGCACCGGGACAGAAAGAAACACCATATATTTT. Residues: CASTGTERNTIYF.

This clone appeared a single time. V usage is TRBV21-1 and J usage is TRBJ1-1; TRBD1, the table's D call, lacks a check against the DNA. TRBV21-1 constitutes a pseudogene. This CDR3 contains 17 residues. CDR3 loop: CASSLGQGTKECTEAFF. The CDR3 coding sequence is TGTGCCAGCAGCCTAGGACAGGGGACCAAGGAGTGCACTGAAGCTTTCTTT.

The V call is TRBV30, the J call TRBJ2-5; 7 bases fit TRBD1. CDR1 is GTSNPN, CDR2 SVGIG, per germline (reference sequence). CDR3 length: 13 amino acids. The CDR3 DNA reads TGTGCTGGAGTGACAGGGCGGCAAGAGACCCAGTACTTC. It yields the protein CAGVTGRQETQYF. Looking up the rest from reference TRBV30 and TRBJ2-5 gives the full variable domain: SQTIHQWPATLVQPVGSPLSLECTVEGTSNPNLYWYRQAAGRGLQLLFYSVGIGQISSEVPQNLSASRPQDRQFILSSKKLLLSDSGFYLCAGVTGRQETQYFGPGTRLLVL.

The rearrangement links TRBV5-6 to TRBJ1-2; a weak D match, TRBD1 (6 bases). Germline CDR1 reads SGHDT; CDR2 reads YYEEEE. The CDR3 runs 16 residues. The V and J ends lost 4 bases and 2 bases respectively, with 18 bases between them. The CDR3 DNA sequence: TGTGCCAGCAGCACAACCCGGGACAACCGAAACTATGGCTACACCTTC. It codes for CASSTTRDNRNYGYTF.

The gene calls are TRBV10-1 and TRBJ2-5; D not resolved. The J call may be mistaken, given a closer DNA end match to TRBJ2-7. CDR1 WNHNN and CDR2 SYGVQD come from the germline V gene (reference sequence). This CDR3 has 13 amino acids. DNA of the CDR3: TGCGCCGATACGACTCTCGAGACCAACGAGCAGTACTTC. As protein: CADTTLETNEQYF.

The chain couples TRBV28 to TRBJ1-2; D unresolved. The CDR3 runs to 15 residues. The germline V gene encodes CDR1 MDHEN and CDR2 SYDVKM. Trimming took 2 bases from V and 3 from J, leaving 13 bases between them. The CDR3 is CASSLPTPGDYGYTF. The CDR3 DNA is TGTGCCAGCAGTTTACCTACACCTGGAGACTATGGCTACACCTTC.

This chain links TRBV5-5 with TRBJ2-7, with D possibly matching TRBD1 (5 bases). Trimming removed 0 bases at V and 6 bases at J, with 16 bases between. Looked up from germline, CDR1 is SGHKS and CDR2 is YYEKEE (reference sequence). This CDR3 has 15 amino acids. The CDR3 sequence is CASSLGQNTYSEQYF. CDR3 DNA: TGTGCCAGCAGCTTGGGACAGAATACATACAGCGAGCAGTACTTC.

This clone is a singleton in its sample. This sequence joins TRBV9 and TRBJ2-1, with a weak D call TRBD2 (5 bases). The CDR3 runs 17 residues. Germline V gives CDR1 SGDLS, CDR2 YYNGEE. V dropped 4 bases and J dropped 9 bases, with 26 bases sitting between them. CDR3 sequence: CASSHQVEEASYLEQFF. DNA for the CDR3: TGTGCCAGCAGCCATCAAGTAGAGGAGGCATCCTATCTTGAGCAGTTCTTC.

This clone was recorded a few times. The rearrangement links TRBV30 to TRBJ2-1; D unclear. Germline CDR1 is GTSNPN and CDR2 is SVGIG (reference sequence). The CDR3 runs to 14 residues. Trimming cost V 2 bases and J 3 bases, with 11 bases left between them. The CDR3 DNA reads as TGTGCCTGGAGTCGCGCTCAACGCTACAATGAGCAGTTCTTC. As protein: CAWSRAQRYNEQFF. The full variable domain, with the rest looked up from reference TRBV30 and TRBJ2-1, is SQTIHQWPATLVQPVGSPLSLECTVEGTSNPNLYWYRQAAGRGLQLLFYSVGIGQISSEVPQNLSASRPQDRQFILSSKKLLLSDSGFYLCAWSRAQRYNEQFFGPGTRLTVL.

The chain recombines TRBV11-3 with TRBJ2-3; D is perhaps TRBD2 (7 bases). The ends were cut back, 1 base at V and 2 bases at J, with 10 bases in the middle. This CDR3 comprises 15 residues. Germline CDR1 and CDR2: SGHNT and YENEEA. The CDR3 loop is CASSLGGGLTDTQYF. CDR3 nucleotides: TGTGCCAGCAGCTTAGGGGGGGGCCTCACAGATACGCAGTATTTT.